This T cell receptor beta chain was retrieved from a study of T cell responses to AZD1222 COVID-19 vaccine (dated by TCRdb to the early 2020s). Regarding the research as a whole: AZD1222 recipients with second doses at about 4 weeks or about 12 weeks were pooled, because spike-specific TCR depth and breadth did not differ between schedules. Trial participants were enrolled by age into 18-55, 56-69 and 70-plus year subgroups, with roughly 160, 29 and 62 TCR-sequenced participants respectively. TCR sequencing covered approximately 230 trial participants: 200 to 220 given two doses of AZD1222 and 26 given two doses of MenACWY control vaccine. Findings and caveats that apply to the study as a whole: In the small 56-69-year group, the increase in depth fell short of significance, most likely because of low power. Because no day 14 peak-response samples were available, the repertoires could be characterized only after the peak T cell response. Spike-specific TCR breadth and depth rose significantly after two AZD1222 doses compared with day 0 and with MenACWY recipients. The vaccine-associated CD4 TCRs covered the entire spike protein, and the dominant responses fell in regions 160-218 and 743-854. Conclusions about previously exposed vaccinees were limited because only a handful of AZD1222 recipients were SARS-CoV-2 seropositive at baseline. Reportedly, close to half of the unique spike-specific TCRs recognized epitopes lying outside the regions that are mutated in the B.1.351 and B.1.1.7 variants. Most participants were white British and females outnumbered males, and the authors suggested that clonal diversity may have been underestimated.

This clone was observed a handful of times. There is no known antigen for this receptor. Qualities for individual bases were not recorded, and no much larger clone is one base off. The CDR3 regions of human TCRbeta chains were analyzed by immunosequencing. Per the authors' processing: TCRs in the repertoires were compared against a reference library of SARS-CoV-2-specific TCRs that had been generated with the MIRA antigen-specificity platform. Breadth was defined as the fraction of unique TCRs that were SARS-CoV-2-associated, and depth was defined as the fraction of total T cells that were SARS-CoV-2-associated. Using the MIRA data, each spike-specific TCR was mapped to the spike region that the TCR reacts to and placed in a CD4 or CD8 class. Log10-transformed breadth and depth values were compared by one-way ANOVA with Sidak's multiple comparisons tests. TCRdb provides this immuneACCESS table in a form limited to in-frame rearrangements. Some clones are lacking; in checked studies, under half of them reflect an unresolved V gene, and why the rest are absent is not known. V and J calls and clone size are as listed in that table; D and trimming were resolved from the DNA. Counted in this sample were about 72,000 clones; around 90% of them appeared once. 24% of the sample is held by the ten biggest clonotypes.

The CDR3 contains 14 residues, cysteine and phenylalanine counted. Only CDR3 DNA remains: 42 bases, in frame from the first base. Looking up the germline V gene yields CDR1 LGHNA and CDR2 YSLEER. Trimming costs V 0 bases and J 7 bases, and their ends lie 10 bases apart. The sample's time point, from its label and the paper: baseline before first vaccination. The vaccinee samples were drawn from two UK trials, COV001 and COV002, one of which was a single-blind randomized controlled phase 2/3 trial testing AZD1222 (ChAdOx1 nCoV-19) in healthy adults. For TCRbeta chain sequencing, PBMC samples from trial participants were taken at day 0 and at day 28 after the second dose.

This clonotype was sampled from an adult in good health. The rearranged chain carries TRBV4-3 and TRBJ2-1; tentative D gene TRBD2, with 5 bases matching. The input for sequencing was peripheral blood, taken on day 0 of AZD1222 vaccination. The CDR3 reads as follows: CASSQDTSRNEQFF. The nucleotides are TGCGCCAGCAGCCAAGATACTAGTAGGAATGAGCAGTTCTTC.